One sample yielded the 20 T cell receptor beta chains listed below, sequenced in a study of T cells in Graves' hyperthyroidism and ophthalmopathy. What was amplified from RNA transcripts were TCR beta CDR3 regions. The study used the HTBI primer set for a first-round RT-PCR of the TCR CDR3. MiXCR was run by TCRdb on the multiplex PCR reads, yielding one entry per CDR3 protein. Of nearly 600,000 distinct CDR3 sequences listed, around 14% are singletons. The sample taken for sequencing was blood. These receptor sequences come from a young woman with Graves' hyperthyroidism that later progressed to Graves' ophthalmopathy.

This clonotype has ten or more counts. The J gene is TRBJ2-1, the V gene TRBV19; D is perhaps TRBD2 (6 bases). Germline V CDR1 and CDR2: LNHDA, SQIVND (reference sequence). The CDR3 has 17 residues. V gave up 3 bases and J gave up 1 base, with 16 bases separating them. CDR3 in DNA: TGTGCCAGTAGTATCGGCGGGATGCCTTTTTCCTACAATGAGCAGTTCTTC. Its protein is CASSIGGMPFSYNEQFF.

CDR3 nucleotides: TGTGCCACCCGGACAGGGTACAATGAGCAGTACTTC. Amino acid sequence: CATRTGYNEQYF. The gene calls are TRBV19 and TRBJ2-1; 8 bases line up with TRBD1. With the DNA end fitting TRBJ2-7 better, the J assignment may be wrong. CDR3 length: 12 residues. CDR1 is LNHDA, CDR2 SQIVND, per germline (reference sequence).

Many counts were recorded for this clonotype. V gene TRBV7-2 combines with J gene TRBJ2-2; weak D call: TRBD2 (5 bases). Trimming stripped 3 bases from V and 2 bases from J, with 10 bases between. There are 15 residues in the CDR3. Germline CDR1 and CDR2: SGHTA and FQGNSA. Here the CDR3 DNA reads TGTGCCAGCAGCTTCAGGACTGGAAACACCGGGGAGCTGTTTTTT. This gives the protein CASSFRTGNTGELFF.

This clonotype has at least ten counts. The chain employs TRBV24-1 and TRBJ1-6; D unclear. CDR1 and CDR2 from the germline V gene are KGHDR and SFDVKD. Trimming removed 5 bases from V and 0 bases from J, with 7 bases in between. The CDR3 sequence is 15 residues long. This CDR3 is CATSAGSSYNSPLHF. The CDR3 DNA follows: TGTGCCACCAGTGCTGGGAGCTCCTATAATTCACCCCTCCACTTT.

There are many counts of this clonotype. The rearrangement uses TRBV3-1 and TRBJ2-7, with D uncertain. This CDR3 comprises 14 residues. Trimming removed 0 bases at V and 5 bases at J, with 11 bases between. Germline values: CDR1 LGHDT, CDR2 YNNKEL (reference sequence). The CDR3 reads CASSQDLNGNEQYF. The CDR3 coding sequence is TGTGCCAGCAGCCAAGATCTTAACGGTAACGAGCAGTACTTC.

Remarks on this clonotype: A much bigger clone sits one base away, suggesting this may be a read error. V and J are TRBV30 and TRBJ1-4, with D possibly TRBD1 on 6 matching bases. The germline gives CDR1 GTSNPN, CDR2 SVGIG (reference sequence). V lost 0 bases to trimming and J lost 11 bases, with 13 bases between them. This CDR3 contains 13 residues. The CDR3 nucleotides are TGTGCCTGGAGTGTACGGGGGGCGGGGAAACTGTTTTTT. This gives the protein CAWSVRGAGKLFF.

This clonotype was seen ten or more times. The chain uses TRBV24-1 and TRBJ2-1, with 8 bases aligning to TRBD1. Trimming took 3 bases from V and 5 from J; bases not matched to a gene: 8. There are 16 residues in the CDR3. The germline gives CDR1 KGHDR, CDR2 SFDVKD. The CDR3 bases are TGTGCCACCAGTGATGTGGTAAGGACAGGGCACAATGAGCAGTTCTTC. Translation: CATSDVVRTGHNEQFF.

V and J are TRBV5-1 and TRBJ2-2; D may be TRBD1 (5 bases). Deletions cut 2 bases from V and 0 bases from J, with 23 bases between. CDR3 length equals 20 residues. Per germline, CDR1 SGHRS and CDR2 YFSETQ. CDR3 protein: CASSFLLPKPTESNTGELFF. Written as DNA, the CDR3 is TGCGCCAGCAGCTTTCTGTTGCCTAAACCGACAGAATCGAACACCGGGGAGCTGTTTTTT.

The rearrangement links TRBV5-6 to TRBJ2-3, with 11 bases that match TRBD1. This CDR3 spans 16 amino acids. Losses at the gene ends were 4 bases for V and 7 bases for J; bases not matched to a gene: 11. Germline lookup yields CDR1 SGHDT and CDR2 YYEEEE. CDR3 DNA sequence: TGTGCCAGCAGCGTGACTCGGGACAGGGGGTCATATACGCAGTATTTT. Translating it yields CASSVTRDRGSYTQYF.

This clonotype occurred many times. The J gene is TRBJ2-7, the V gene TRBV9, with D possibly being TRBD2 (6 bases). The length of the CDR3 is 15 residues. In germline, CDR1 is SGDLS, CDR2 YYNGEE. V gave up 4 bases and J gave up 0 bases, with 14 bases separating them. The CDR3: CASSPPIGSSYEQYF. CDR3 nucleotide sequence: TGTGCCAGCAGCCCACCTATCGGGAGCTCCTACGAGCAGTACTTC. Together with reference TRBV9 and TRBJ2-7, the CDR3 gives the full variable domain: DSGVTQTPKHLITATGQRVTLRCSPRSGDLSVYWYQQSLDQGLQFLIQYYNGEERAKGNILERFSAQQFPDLHSELNLSSLELGDSALYFCASSPPIGSSYEQYFGPGTRLTVT.

This rearrangement joins TRBV5-1 to TRBJ1-4; 7 nucleotides agree with TRBD1. V shed 3 bases, J shed 0 bases, and the junction held 5 bases outside the gene matches. CDR1 SGHRS and CDR2 YFSETQ come from the germline V gene. The CDR3 sequence is 16 residues long. The CDR3 protein is CASSSTGTATNEKLFF. CDR3 DNA sequence: TGCGCCAGCAGCTCAACCGGGACAGCAACTAATGAAAAACTGTTTTTT.

This clonotype was observed a few times. The rearrangement uses TRBV15 and TRBJ2-1; 8 bases align to TRBD2. The CDR3 totals 15 residues. Losses at the gene ends were 11 bases for V and 9 bases for J; bases not matched to a gene: 18. Germline CDR1 and CDR2: LNHNV and YYDKDF (reference sequence). CDR3 in amino acids: CAATRGGEPRGEQFF. CDR3 coding DNA: TGTGCCGCCACCCGGGGGGGAGAGCCCCGCGGTGAGCAGTTCTTC.

This clonotype was found many times. The rearrangement links TRBV11-2 to TRBJ1-2; D is possibly TRBD1 (5 bases). The CDR3 runs to 15 residues. Germline CDR1 and CDR2: SGHAT and FQNNGV. The ends were cut back, 1 base at V and 0 bases at J, with 9 bases in the middle. This CDR3 is CASSLGRGANYGYTF. The CDR3 nucleotides read TGTGCCAGCAGCTTAGGTCGGGGGGCTAACTATGGCTACACCTTC.

This clonotype was seen only a few times. The chain links TRBV27 to TRBJ2-3, with D possibly called TRBD1 or TRBD2 (6 bases each). V lost 2 bases, J lost 2 bases, and 17 bases lay in between. The CDR3 is 17 residues long. The germline CDR1 and CDR2 sequences are MNHEY and SMNVEV (reference sequence). CDR3 protein: CASSLPGGPLATDTQYF. The CDR3 region has the DNA TGTGCCAGCAGTTTACCTGGGGGGCCCCTTGCCACAGATACGCAGTATTTT.

V usage is TRBV5-5 and J usage is TRBJ1-2; D gene unclear. The CDR3 covers 14 residues. Trimming removed 5 bases from V and 1 base from J, with 12 bases in between. Germline values: CDR1 SGHKS, CDR2 YYEKEE (reference sequence). The CDR3, as DNA: TGTGCCAGCAGACAAAGCCCGGGTAACTATGGCTACACCTTC. Its protein is CASRQSPGNYGYTF.

The chain has TRBV15 and TRBJ1-1; D is unclear. V lost 3 bases to trimming and J lost 4 bases, with 9 bases between them. The germline CDR1 and CDR2 sequences are LNHNV and YYDKDF (reference sequence). This CDR3 region has 13 residues. CDR3 loop: CATSRRLGTEAFF. Written as DNA, the CDR3 is TGTGCCACCAGCAGGAGGTTGGGCACTGAAGCTTTCTTT.

This clonotype was seen repeatedly, ten times or more. The J gene is TRBJ2-1, the V gene TRBV27; 10 nucleotides match TRBD2. After removal of 8 bases from V and 6 bases from J, the junction contained 4 bases not matched to a gene. The length of the CDR3 is 13 residues. Germline CDR1 reads MNHEY; CDR2 reads SMNVEV (reference sequence). The CDR3 protein is CASLAGVGNEQFF. The CDR3 nucleotides read TGTGCCAGCCTAGCGGGAGTTGGCAATGAGCAGTTCTTC.

This clonotype was detected many times. The V and J genes are TRBV29-1 and TRBJ1-1, with TRBD1 as a possible D gene (5 bases). This CDR3 comprises 15 residues. Germline V gene data show CDR1 as SQVTM and CDR2 as ANQGSEA. The V end lost 0 bases, the J end lost 1 base, and 12 bases lay between the germline ends. The CDR3 reads CSVEDQGRRNTEAFF. Written as DNA, the CDR3 is TGCAGCGTTGAAGATCAGGGACGGCGGAACACTGAAGCTTTCTTT.

V is TRBV5-1 and J is TRBJ2-5; the match to TRBD1 covers 9 bases. This CDR3 has 16 residues. In germline, CDR1 is SGHRS, CDR2 YFSETQ. Trimming took 0 bases from V and 7 from J; bases not matched to a gene: 10. The CDR3 region is CASSLALGQGEGTQYF. The CDR3 DNA reads as TGCGCCAGCAGCTTGGCCTTGGGACAGGGTGAGGGGACCCAGTACTTC.

This chain links TRBV6-1 with TRBJ2-1; 12 nucleotides agree with TRBD2. The ends lost 7 bases at V and 8 bases at J; junction bases unmatched: 9. This CDR3 region has 15 residues. CDR1 is MNHNS and CDR2 is SASEGT in the germline V gene. This CDR3 is CASTSTSGSAHEQFF. The DNA of the CDR3 is TGTGCCAGCACCTCGACTAGCGGGAGTGCCCATGAGCAGTTCTTC.